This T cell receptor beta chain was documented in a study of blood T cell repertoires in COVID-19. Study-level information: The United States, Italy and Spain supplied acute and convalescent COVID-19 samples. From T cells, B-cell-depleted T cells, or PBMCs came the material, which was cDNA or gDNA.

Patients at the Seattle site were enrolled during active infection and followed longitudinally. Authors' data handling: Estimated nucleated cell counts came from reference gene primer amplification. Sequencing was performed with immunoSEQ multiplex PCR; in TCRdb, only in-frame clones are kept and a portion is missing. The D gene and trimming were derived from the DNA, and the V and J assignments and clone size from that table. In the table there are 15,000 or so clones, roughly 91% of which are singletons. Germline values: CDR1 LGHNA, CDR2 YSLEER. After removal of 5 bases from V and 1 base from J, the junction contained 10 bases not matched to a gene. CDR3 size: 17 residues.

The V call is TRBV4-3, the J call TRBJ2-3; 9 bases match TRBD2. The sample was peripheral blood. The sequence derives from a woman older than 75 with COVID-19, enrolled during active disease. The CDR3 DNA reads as TGCGCCAGCAGCGCCGATGCGGGGGGGCCAGGCACAGATACGCAGTATTTT. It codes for CASSADAGGPGTDTQYF.